This T cell receptor beta chain originates from a study of T cell responses to AZD1222 COVID-19 vaccine. Study-wide points: The reported proportion of spike-specific TCRs targeting unmutated variant regions was nearly half. At baseline, seropositivity was found in only a handful of AZD1222 recipients. The donors showed a predominance of white British ancestry and of females, with possible underestimation of clonal diversity.

Using immunoSEQ multiplex PCR, the repertoire was profiled, and TCRdb retains in-frame clones only, with some absent. Of 95,000 to 150,000 clones listed, 92% are singletons. In the case of this clone: Its target is not known.

This CDR3 has 20 amino acids. The germline V gene has CDR1 MNHEY and CDR2 SVGEGT. The V and J ends lost 0 bases and 0 bases respectively, with 23 bases between them. This TCR derives from an adult who received the AZD1222 COVID-19 vaccine. Material: peripheral blood, obtained 28 days after the second AZD1222 dose. The chain joins TRBV6-2 or TRBV6-3 to TRBJ1-1; TRBD1 is a possible D gene (6 bases). The CDR3 DNA follows: TGTGCCAGCAGTTACTCGTTCGGGGACCAACAGGGAACTATGAACACTGAAGCTTTCTTT. Translation gives CASSYSFGDQQGTMNTEAFF.